The sample holds a few counts of the clone carrying this T cell receptor (beta chain). This sample stems from a study of vaccination and CD4 T cells after COVID-19. Via MiXCR, TCRdb re-called the PCR reads, giving one row per CDR3 protein. The table includes 20,000 to 25,000 distinct CDR3 sequences, 45% to 55% detected once. The CDR3 covers 14 residues. The ends were cut back, 3 bases at V and 1 base at J, with 7 bases in the middle. Germline assignment: CDR1 MNHEY and CDR2 SMNVEV (reference sequence). The clonotype was recovered from a human donor who had recovered from COVID-19. Material: CD4+ T cells from blood, obtained before SARS-CoV-2 vaccination. This chain joins TRBV27 and TRBJ1-5; D not resolved. CDR3 bases: TGTGCCAGCAGTTTGGAGGGAAGCAATCAGCCCCAGCATTTT. Amino acid sequence: CASSLEGSNQPQHF.